This T cell receptor (beta chain) is drawn from a study of T cell changes during pregnancy in multiple sclerosis. Generated by immunoSEQ multiplex PCR, the TCRdb table keeps only in-frame clones and is missing some. The sample lists 40,000 to 60,000 clones; roughly 95% were seen once. Germline CDR1 reads MNHGY; CDR2 reads SVAAGI. V was cut by 3 bases and J by 3 bases, with 15 bases left in between. The CDR3 length is 15 residues. Sequenced here: CD4+ T cells from peripheral blood mononuclear cells, sampled in the third trimester of pregnancy. This receptor was identified in a female donor with multiple sclerosis, enrolled in a pregnancy study. The V gene is TRBV6-9, the J gene TRBJ2-7; D is possibly TRBD2 (6 bases). The CDR3, as DNA: TGTGCCAGCAGTTACAGTGGGGCGCGGGACTACGAGCAGTACTTC. This translates into CASSYSGARDYEQYF.